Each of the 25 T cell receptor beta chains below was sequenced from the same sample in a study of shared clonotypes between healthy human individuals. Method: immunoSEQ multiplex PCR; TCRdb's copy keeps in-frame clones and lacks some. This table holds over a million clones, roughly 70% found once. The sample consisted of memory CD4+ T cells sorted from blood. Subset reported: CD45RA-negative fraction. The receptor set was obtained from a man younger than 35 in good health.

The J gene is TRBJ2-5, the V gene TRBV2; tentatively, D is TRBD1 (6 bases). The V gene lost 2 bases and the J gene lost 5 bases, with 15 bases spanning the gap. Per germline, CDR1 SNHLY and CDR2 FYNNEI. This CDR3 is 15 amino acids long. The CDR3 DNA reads TGTGCCAGCAGTGAATTAGGGGGTTTGAGGGAGACCCAGTACTTC. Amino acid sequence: CASSELGGLRETQYF.

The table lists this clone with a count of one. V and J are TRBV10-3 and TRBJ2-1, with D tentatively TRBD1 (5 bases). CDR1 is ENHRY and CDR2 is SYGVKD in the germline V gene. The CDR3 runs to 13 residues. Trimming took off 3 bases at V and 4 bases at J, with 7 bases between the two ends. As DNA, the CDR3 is TGTGCCATCAGTGACAGGGTGTACAATGAGCAGTTCTTC. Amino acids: CAISDRVYNEQFF.

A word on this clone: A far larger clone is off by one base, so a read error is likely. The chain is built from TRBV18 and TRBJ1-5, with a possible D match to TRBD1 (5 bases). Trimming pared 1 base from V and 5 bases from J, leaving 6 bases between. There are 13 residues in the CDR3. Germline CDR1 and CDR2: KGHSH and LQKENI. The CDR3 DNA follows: TGTGCCAGCTCACCACGAGGGGATCAGCCCCAGCATTTT. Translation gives CASSPRGDQPQHF.

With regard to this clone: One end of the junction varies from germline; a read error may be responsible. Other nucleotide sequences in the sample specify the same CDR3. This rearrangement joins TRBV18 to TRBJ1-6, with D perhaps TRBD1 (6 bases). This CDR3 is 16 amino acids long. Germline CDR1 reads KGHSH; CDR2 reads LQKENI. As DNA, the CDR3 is TGTGCCAGCTCACCCGGTATTGCCGGGGGCATCTCACCCCTCCATTTT. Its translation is CASSPGIAGGISPLHF.

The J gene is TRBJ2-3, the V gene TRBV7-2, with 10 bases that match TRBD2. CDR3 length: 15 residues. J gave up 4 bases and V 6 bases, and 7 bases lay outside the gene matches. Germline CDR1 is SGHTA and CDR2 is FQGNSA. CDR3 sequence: CASSPSGSFADTQYF. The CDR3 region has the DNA TGTGCCAGCAGTCCTAGCGGGAGTTTCGCAGATACGCAGTATTTT.

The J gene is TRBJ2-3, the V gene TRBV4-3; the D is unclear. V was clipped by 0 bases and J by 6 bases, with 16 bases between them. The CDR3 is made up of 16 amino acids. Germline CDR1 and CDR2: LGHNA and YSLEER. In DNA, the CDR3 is TGCGCCAGCAGCCAAGATAGGGCTACGTCTTGGGATACGCAGTATTTT. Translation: CASSQDRATSWDTQYF.

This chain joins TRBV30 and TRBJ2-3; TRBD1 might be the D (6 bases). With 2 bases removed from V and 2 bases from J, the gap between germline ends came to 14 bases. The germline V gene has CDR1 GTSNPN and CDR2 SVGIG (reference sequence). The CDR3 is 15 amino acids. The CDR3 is CAWSTALGATDTQYF. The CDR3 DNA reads TGTGCCTGGAGTACGGCCCTGGGGGCCACAGATACGCAGTATTTT.

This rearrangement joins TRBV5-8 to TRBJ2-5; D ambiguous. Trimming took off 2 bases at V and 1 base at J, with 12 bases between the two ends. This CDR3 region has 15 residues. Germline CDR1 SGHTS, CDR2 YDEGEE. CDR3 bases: TGTGCCAGCAGCTTCTCGGCTATCGTCCAAGAGACCCAGTACTTC. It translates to CASSFSAIVQETQYF.

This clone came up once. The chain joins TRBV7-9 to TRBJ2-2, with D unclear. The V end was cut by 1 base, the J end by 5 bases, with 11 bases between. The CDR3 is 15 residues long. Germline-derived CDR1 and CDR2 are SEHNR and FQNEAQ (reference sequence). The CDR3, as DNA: TGTGCCAGCAGCTTAGAGGCGGTGGGGACCGGGGAGCTGTTTTTT. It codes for CASSLEAVGTGELFF.

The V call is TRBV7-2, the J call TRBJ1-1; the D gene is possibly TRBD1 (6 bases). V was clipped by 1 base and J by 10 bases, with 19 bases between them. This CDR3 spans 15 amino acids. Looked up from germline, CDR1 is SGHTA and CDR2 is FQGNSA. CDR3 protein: CASSLDGGGRLRAFF. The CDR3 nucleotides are TGTGCCAGCAGCTTAGATGGGGGCGGGAGGTTGCGAGCTTTCTTT.

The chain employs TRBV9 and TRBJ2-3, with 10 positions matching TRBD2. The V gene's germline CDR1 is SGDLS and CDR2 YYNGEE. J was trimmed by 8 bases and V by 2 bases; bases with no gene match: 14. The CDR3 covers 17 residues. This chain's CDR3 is CASSVESGAGGPLTQYF. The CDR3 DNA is TGTGCCAGCAGCGTTGAAAGCGGAGCGGGAGGGCCCCTTACGCAGTATTTT.

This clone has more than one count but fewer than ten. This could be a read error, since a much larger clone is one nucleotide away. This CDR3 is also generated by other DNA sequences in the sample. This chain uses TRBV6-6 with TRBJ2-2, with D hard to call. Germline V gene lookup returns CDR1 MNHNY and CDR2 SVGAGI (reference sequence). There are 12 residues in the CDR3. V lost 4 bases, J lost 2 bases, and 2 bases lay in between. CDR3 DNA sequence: TGTGCCAGCAGTTTCAACACCGGGGAGCTGTTTTTT. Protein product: CASSFNTGELFF.

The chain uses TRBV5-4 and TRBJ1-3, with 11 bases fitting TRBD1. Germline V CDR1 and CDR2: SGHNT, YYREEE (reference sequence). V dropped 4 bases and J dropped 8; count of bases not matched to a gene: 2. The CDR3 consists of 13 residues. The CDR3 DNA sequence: TGTGCCAGCAGCCGGGGACAGGGGGACACCATATATTTT. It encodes CASSRGQGDTIYF.

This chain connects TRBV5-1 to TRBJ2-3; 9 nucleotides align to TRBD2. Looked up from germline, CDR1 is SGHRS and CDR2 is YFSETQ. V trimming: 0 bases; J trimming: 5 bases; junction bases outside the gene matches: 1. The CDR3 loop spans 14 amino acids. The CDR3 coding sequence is TGCGCCAGCAGCTTGGGTAGCGGGAGAGATACGCAGTATTTT. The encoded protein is CASSLGSGRDTQYF.

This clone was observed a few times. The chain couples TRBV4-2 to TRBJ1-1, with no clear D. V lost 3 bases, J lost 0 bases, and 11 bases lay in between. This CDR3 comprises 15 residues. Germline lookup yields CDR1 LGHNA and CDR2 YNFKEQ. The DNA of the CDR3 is TGTGCCAGCAGCCAGAGGGCAGAGTTGAACACTGAAGCTTTCTTT. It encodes CASSQRAELNTEAFF.

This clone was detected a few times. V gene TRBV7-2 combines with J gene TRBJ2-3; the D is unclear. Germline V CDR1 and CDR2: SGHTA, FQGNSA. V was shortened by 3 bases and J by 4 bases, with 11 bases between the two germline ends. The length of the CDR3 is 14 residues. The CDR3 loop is CASSFDLVSDTQYF. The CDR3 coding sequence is TGTGCCAGCAGCTTTGACCTAGTATCAGATACGCAGTATTTT.

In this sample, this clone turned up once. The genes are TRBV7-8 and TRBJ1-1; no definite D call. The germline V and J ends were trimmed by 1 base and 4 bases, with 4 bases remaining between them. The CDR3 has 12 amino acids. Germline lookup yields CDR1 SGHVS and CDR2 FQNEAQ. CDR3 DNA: TGTGCCAGCAGCTTAGTTGTCACTGAAGCTTTCTTT. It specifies CASSLVVTEAFF.

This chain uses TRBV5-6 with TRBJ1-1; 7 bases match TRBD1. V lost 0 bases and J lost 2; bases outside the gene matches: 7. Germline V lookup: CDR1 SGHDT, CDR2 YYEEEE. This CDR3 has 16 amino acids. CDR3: CASSLARGQPNTEAFF. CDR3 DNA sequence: TGTGCCAGCAGCTTGGCCCGGGGACAGCCAAACACTGAAGCTTTCTTT. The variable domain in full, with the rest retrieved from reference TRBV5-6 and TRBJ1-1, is DAGVTQSPTHLIKTRGQQVTLRCSPKSGHDTVSWYQQALGQGPQFIFQYYEEEERQRGNFPDRFSGHQFPNYSSELNVNALLLGDSALYLCASSLARGQPNTEAFFGQGTRLTVV.

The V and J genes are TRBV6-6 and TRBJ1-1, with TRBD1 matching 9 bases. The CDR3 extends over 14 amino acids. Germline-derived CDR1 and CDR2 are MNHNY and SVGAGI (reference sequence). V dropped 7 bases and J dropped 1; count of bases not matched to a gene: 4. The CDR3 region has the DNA TGTGCCAGCACCCGGGACAGGGCGAACACTGAAGCTTTCTTT. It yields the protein CASTRDRANTEAFF.

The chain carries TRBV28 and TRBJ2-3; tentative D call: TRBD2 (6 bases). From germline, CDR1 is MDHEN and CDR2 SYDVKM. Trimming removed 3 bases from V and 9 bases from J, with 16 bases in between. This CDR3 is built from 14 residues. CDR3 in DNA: TGTGCCAGCAGTTTCGCGGGGAGCCCGGGAACGCAGTATTTT. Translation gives CASSFAGSPGTQYF.

CDR3 coding DNA: TGCGCCAGCAGCCAAGATGACAGAAACACTGAAGCTTTCTTT. This translates into CASSQDDRNTEAFF. This sequence joins TRBV4-1 and TRBJ1-1; maybe TRBD1 (5 bases). Germline CDR1 reads MGHRA; CDR2 reads YSYEKL. V was pared by 0 bases and J by 2 bases, with 7 bases between. The CDR3 is 14 amino acids.

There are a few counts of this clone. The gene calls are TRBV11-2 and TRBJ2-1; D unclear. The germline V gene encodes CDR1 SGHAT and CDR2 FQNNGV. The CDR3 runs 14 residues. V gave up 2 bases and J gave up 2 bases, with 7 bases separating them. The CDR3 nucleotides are TGTGCCAGCAGCTTATTGATAACCTACAATGAGCAGTTCTTC. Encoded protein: CASSLLITYNEQFF. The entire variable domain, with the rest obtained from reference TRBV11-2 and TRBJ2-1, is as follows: EAGVAQSPRYKIIEKRQSVAFWCNPISGHATLYWYQQILGQGPKLLIQFQNNGVVDDSQLPKDRFSAERLKGVDSTLKIQPAKLEDSAVYLCASSLLITYNEQFFGPGTRLTVL.

The CDR3 bases are TGTGCCAGTAGTATCACAGAGGTCGGAAACATTCAGTACTTC. Translating gives CASSITEVGNIQYF. The chain couples TRBV19 to TRBJ2-4; no clear D gene. The CDR3 contains 14 residues. Germline assignment: CDR1 LNHDA and CDR2 SQIVND (reference sequence). Trimming pared 3 bases from V and 6 bases from J, leaving 12 bases between. Full variable domain (remainder filled in from reference TRBV19 and TRBJ2-4): DGGITQSPKYLFRKEGQNVTLSCEQNLNHDAMYWYRQDPGQGLRLIYYSQIVNDFQKGDIAEGYSVSREKKESFPLTVTSAQKNPTAFYLCASSITEVGNIQYFGAGTRLSVL.

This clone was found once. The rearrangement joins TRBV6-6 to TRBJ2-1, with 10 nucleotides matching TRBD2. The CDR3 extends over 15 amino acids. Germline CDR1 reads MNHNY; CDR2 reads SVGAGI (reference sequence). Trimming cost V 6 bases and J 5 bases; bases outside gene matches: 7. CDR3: CASSLRLAGDNEQFF. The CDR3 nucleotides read TGTGCCAGCAGCCTACGACTAGCGGGCGACAATGAGCAGTTCTTC.

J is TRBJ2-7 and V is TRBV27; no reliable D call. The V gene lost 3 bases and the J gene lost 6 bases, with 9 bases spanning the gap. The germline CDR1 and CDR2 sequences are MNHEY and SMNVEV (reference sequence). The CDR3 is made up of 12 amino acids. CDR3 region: CASSFSGGEQYF. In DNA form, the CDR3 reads TGTGCCAGCAGTTTTAGTGGTGGCGAGCAGTACTTC.